The 7 T cell receptor beta chains in this list originate from one sample, sequenced in a study of shared clonotypes between healthy human individuals. Using immunoSEQ multiplex PCR, the repertoire was profiled, and TCRdb retains in-frame clones only, with some absent. This sample has about 1 million clones, with approximately 80% found just once. The sequenced sample consisted of memory CD4+ T cells from PBMCs. Sample subset: CD45RA-negative fraction. Receptors originate from a man aged 18 to 29 in good health. Some clones in this sample may be carry-over from other donors' samples.

In its sample, this clone was seen once. This chain joins TRBV19 and TRBJ1-2; 8 positions agree with TRBD1. CDR1 and CDR2 (germline): LNHDA, SQIVND (reference sequence). CDR3 length equals 15 residues. V shed 5 bases, J shed 0 bases, and the junction held 5 bases outside the gene matches. This CDR3 reads CASSLTGGANYGYTF. CDR3 nucleotides: TGTGCCAGTAGTTTAACAGGGGGAGCTAACTATGGCTACACCTTC.

This rearrangement joins TRBV7-2 to TRBJ2-1; D is tentatively TRBD1 or TRBD2 (5 bases each). The CDR3 is 15 amino acids. CDR1 is SGHTA, CDR2 FQGNSA, per germline. With 1 base removed from V and 8 bases from J, the gap between germline ends came to 15 bases. The CDR3 here is CASSLGQGPWDEQFF. The DNA for the CDR3 is TGTGCCAGCAGCTTAGGCCAGGGACCCTGGGATGAGCAGTTCTTC. Filled out from reference TRBV7-2 and TRBJ2-1, the complete variable domain reads GAGVSQSPSNKVTEKGKDVELRCDPISGHTALYWYRQSLGQGLEFLIYFQGNSAPDKSGLPSDRFSAERTGGSVSTLTIQRTQQEDSAVYLCASSLGQGPWDEQFFGPGTRLTVL.

This clone appeared a few times. The CDR3 coding sequence is TGCGCCAGCAGCCAAGATCAGGGGGCCACAGATACGCAGTATTTT. Its protein is CASSQDQGATDTQYF. The chain joins TRBV4-3 to TRBJ2-3; TRBD1 agrees at 8 bases. The V and J ends lost 0 bases and 2 bases, in that order; junction bases with no gene match: 1. The V gene's germline CDR1 is LGHNA and CDR2 YSLEER. This CDR3 has 15 residues.

The gene calls are TRBV2 and TRBJ1-3; 7 bases are shared with TRBD1. The CDR3 has 13 residues. The germline V gene encodes CDR1 SNHLY and CDR2 FYNNEI. V trimming: 7 bases; J trimming: 4 bases; junction bases outside the gene matches: 4. CDR3 sequence (DNA): TGTGCCAGCACTGGGACAGCCGGAAACACCATATATTTT. Protein: CASTGTAGNTIYF.

The V and J genes are TRBV25-1 and TRBJ2-7, with 10 bases fitting TRBD2. CDR3 length: 15 residues. The trim removed 4 bases at V and 3 bases at J, leaving 6 bases unmatched. The V gene's germline CDR1 is MGHDK and CDR2 SYGVNS. The CDR3 loop reads CASSGYTSGNYEQYF. In nucleotides, the CDR3 is TGTGCCAGCAGTGGATATACTAGCGGGAACTACGAGCAGTACTTC.

This clone appeared once. The chain couples TRBV2 to TRBJ1-5; TRBD1 matches at 8 bases. The germline gives CDR1 SNHLY, CDR2 FYNNEI. V dropped 3 bases and J dropped 9; count of bases not matched to a gene: 4. This CDR3 contains 13 residues. DNA for the CDR3: TGTGCCAGCAGTGATAGGGGGACAGGGCCCCAGCATTTT. This gives the protein CASSDRGTGPQHF.

The chain is built from TRBV6-1 and TRBJ2-7, with 11 bases matching TRBD1. Germline V CDR1 and CDR2: MNHNS, SASEGT. The CDR3 has 12 amino acids. The trim removed 8 bases at V and 6 bases at J, leaving 3 bases unmatched. The CDR3 reads CASGQGAGEQYF. CDR3 nucleotide sequence: TGTGCCAGCGGACAGGGGGCGGGCGAGCAGTACTTC.